This T cell receptor (beta chain) was captured in a study of T cells in Graves' hyperthyroidism and ophthalmopathy. RNA transcripts were the template for amplifying TCR beta CDR3 regions. First-round RT-PCR of the TCR CDR3 relied on the HTBI primer set. TCRdb re-called the multiplex PCR reads through MiXCR, storing one row per CDR3 protein. The sample lists just over 550,000 distinct CDR3 sequences, around 46% occurring once. Newly diagnosed patients aged 18 to 65 had hyperthyroidism of under 2 months' duration. The diagnoses drew upon clinical symptoms, serum thyroxine and TRAb, thyroid ultrasound and orbital computed tomography. The V gene's germline CDR1 is SGHTA and CDR2 FQGNSA. This CDR3 is built from 16 residues. Trimming left V 0 bases short and J 3 bases short, with 15 bases between.

This clonotype was sampled from a woman aged 18-30 years with Graves' hyperthyroidism. The chain carries TRBV7-2 and TRBJ2-7; D might be TRBD1 (5 bases). The sample was peripheral blood or thyroid tissue (not recorded which). Here the CDR3 reads CASSLASSAGNYEQYF. The DNA of the CDR3 is TGTGCCAGCAGCTTAGCGTCTTCGGCAGGGAACTACGAGCAGTACTTC.